This TCR beta chain was retrieved from a study of blood T cell repertoires in COVID-19. This table comes from immunoSEQ multiplex PCR, and its TCRdb copy is limited to in-frame clones, with some not included. The repertoire holds hundreds of thousands of clones, with about 83% as singletons. Between the trimmed V and J ends, which lost 8 bases and 7 bases, there was a span of 14 bases. Germline lookup yields CDR1 MNHEY and CDR2 SMNVEV (reference sequence). CDR3 length: 13 residues. The chain is built from TRBV27 and TRBJ2-2, with D maybe TRBD1 (6 bases). The sequence was obtained from a woman in her thirties or forties who had been exposed to COVID-19. The sequenced sample consisted of PBMCs or T cells enriched from blood (not recorded which). The CDR3, as DNA: TGTGCCAGCGCGAGGGGGTTCAACGGGGAGCTGTTTTTT. Protein: CASARGFNGELFF.